This T cell receptor beta chain was profiled in a study of cytomegalovirus exposure and HLA in healthy donors. V lost 3 bases and J lost 9; bases outside the gene matches: 15. This CDR3 has 18 amino acids. Germline V gene lookup returns CDR1 SGHAT and CDR2 FQNNGV. The PCR was carried out with 60 Vbeta primers and 13 Jbeta primers. Profiled with immunoSEQ multiplex PCR; TCRdb holds only in-frame clones, not every one. The sample table sets out approximately 170,000 clones. Points on this clone: Its antigen is unknown.

Study observations and caveats: The authors confirmed in vitro that three CMV-associated chains were specific for CMV antigens. A missense variant in DCLRE1C was later tied to TCR beta V- and J-gene trimming.

The sequence was obtained from a woman under 30 in good health and CMV-seropositive. Material: PBMCs. The rearrangement links TRBV11-2 to TRBJ2-1; TRBD2 matches at 12 bases. The CDR3 protein is CASSFPKASGRAPGEQFF. In DNA, the CDR3 is TGTGCCAGCAGCTTCCCTAAAGCTAGCGGGAGGGCCCCTGGTGAGCAGTTCTTC.